The T cell receptor (beta chain) under discussion was sequenced for a study of Ad26.COV2.S vaccination and SARS-CoV-2 variants. At the level of the study: Donor got 5x10^10 or 1x10^11 viral particles of Ad26.COV2.S.

From germline, CDR1 is MGHDK and CDR2 SYGVNS. This CDR3 contains 12 residues. V lost 3 bases to trimming and J lost 6 bases, with 9 bases between them. This clone was found many times. Its cognate antigen is unknown. The sample's treatment: roughly 18 received Ad26.COV2.S at low or high dose, single or two shots; about 5 received placebo; per-sample allocation not given. Repertoires come from day 63 after the first vaccine or placebo injection. General study findings and limits: Recipients of vaccine and of placebo showed similar breadth of their non-spike TCR repertoires.

TCRdb's copy holds only in-frame clones and misses some; the assay was immunoSEQ multiplex PCR. The sample has around 340,000 clones, 70% to 90% seen once. Source: peripheral blood, taken in a trial of Ad26.COV2.S vaccine versus placebo. V and J are TRBV25-1 and TRBJ2-7, with D possibly being TRBD2 (6 bases). The sequence was collected from a person aged 18 to 59 who received the Ad26.COV2.S COVID-19 vaccine or a placebo. CDR3 region: CASSEGGVEQYF. In DNA, the CDR3 is TGTGCCAGCAGTGAGGGGGGAGTCGAGCAGTACTTC.